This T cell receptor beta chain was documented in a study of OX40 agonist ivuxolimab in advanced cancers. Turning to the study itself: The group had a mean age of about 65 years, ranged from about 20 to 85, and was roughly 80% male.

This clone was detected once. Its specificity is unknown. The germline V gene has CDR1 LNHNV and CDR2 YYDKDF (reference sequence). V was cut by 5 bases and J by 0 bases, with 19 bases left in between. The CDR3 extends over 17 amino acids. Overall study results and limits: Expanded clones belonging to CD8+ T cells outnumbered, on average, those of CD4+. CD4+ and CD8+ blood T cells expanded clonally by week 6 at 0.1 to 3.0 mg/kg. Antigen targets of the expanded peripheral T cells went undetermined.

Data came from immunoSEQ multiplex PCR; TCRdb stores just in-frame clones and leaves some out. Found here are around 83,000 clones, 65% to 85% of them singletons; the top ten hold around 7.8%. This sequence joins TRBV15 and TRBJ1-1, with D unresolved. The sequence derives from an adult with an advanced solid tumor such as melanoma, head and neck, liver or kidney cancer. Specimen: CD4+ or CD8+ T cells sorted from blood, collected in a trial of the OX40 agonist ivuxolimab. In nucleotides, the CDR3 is TGTGCCACCAGCCGTCGAGCCGGTCTTAGCATGAACACTGAAGCTTTCTTT. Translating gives CATSRRAGLSMNTEAFF.